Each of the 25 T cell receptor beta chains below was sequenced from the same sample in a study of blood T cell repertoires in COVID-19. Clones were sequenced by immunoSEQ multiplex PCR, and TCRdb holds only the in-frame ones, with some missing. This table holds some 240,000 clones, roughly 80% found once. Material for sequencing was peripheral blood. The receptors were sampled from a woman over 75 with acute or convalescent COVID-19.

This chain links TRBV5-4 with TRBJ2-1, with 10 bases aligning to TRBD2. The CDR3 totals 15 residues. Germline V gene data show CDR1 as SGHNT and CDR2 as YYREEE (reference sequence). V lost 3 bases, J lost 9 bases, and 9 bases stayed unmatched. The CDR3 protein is CASSSLAGGLGEQFF. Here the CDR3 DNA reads TGTGCCAGCAGCTCTTTAGCGGGGGGCCTTGGTGAGCAGTTCTTC. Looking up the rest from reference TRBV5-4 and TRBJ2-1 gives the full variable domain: ETGVTQSPTHLIKTRGQQVTLRCSSQSGHNTVSWYQQALGQGPQFIFQYYREEENGRGNFPPRFSGLQFPNYSSELNVNALELDDSALYLCASSSLAGGLGEQFFGPGTRLTVL.

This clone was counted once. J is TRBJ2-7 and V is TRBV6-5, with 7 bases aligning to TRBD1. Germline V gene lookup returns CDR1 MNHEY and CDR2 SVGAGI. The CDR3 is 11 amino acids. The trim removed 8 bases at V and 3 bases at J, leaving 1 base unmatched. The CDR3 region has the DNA TGTGCCAGCTACAGGGGCTACGAGCAGTACTTC. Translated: CASYRGYEQYF.

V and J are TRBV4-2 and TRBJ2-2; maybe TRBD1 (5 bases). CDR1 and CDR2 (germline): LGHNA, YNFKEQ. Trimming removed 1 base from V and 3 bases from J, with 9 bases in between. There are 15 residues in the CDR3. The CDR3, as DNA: TGTGCCAGCAGCCAAGCCCGACAGTACACCGGGGAGCTGTTTTTT. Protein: CASSQARQYTGELFF.

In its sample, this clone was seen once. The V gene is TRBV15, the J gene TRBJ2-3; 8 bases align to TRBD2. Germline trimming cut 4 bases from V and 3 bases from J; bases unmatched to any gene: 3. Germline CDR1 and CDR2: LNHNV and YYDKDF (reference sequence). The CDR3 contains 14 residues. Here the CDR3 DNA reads TGTGCCACCAGCACCTTAGCGGGGACAGATACGCAGTATTTT. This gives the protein CATSTLAGTDTQYF.

The CDR3 spells CASSYSGRSTLHF. The CDR3 nucleotides read TGTGCCAGCAGTTACTCGGGCAGGTCCACCCTCCACTTT. This chain connects TRBV6-5 to TRBJ1-6; D is undetermined. Trimming removed 0 bases from V and 14 bases from J, with 11 bases in between. CDR3 length equals 13 residues. Germline V gene sequence: CDR1 MNHEY, CDR2 SVGAGI.

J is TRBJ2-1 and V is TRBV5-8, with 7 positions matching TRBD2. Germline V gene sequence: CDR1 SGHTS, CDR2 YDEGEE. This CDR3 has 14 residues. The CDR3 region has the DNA TGTGCATGCTTGCGGGGGAGAGCCTACAATGAGCAGTTCTTC. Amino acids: CACLRGRAYNEQFF.

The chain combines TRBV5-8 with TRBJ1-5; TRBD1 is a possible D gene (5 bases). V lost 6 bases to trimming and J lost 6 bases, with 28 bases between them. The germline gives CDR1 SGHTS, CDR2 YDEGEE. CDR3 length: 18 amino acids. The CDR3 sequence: CASTHWLRGQPGGQPQHF. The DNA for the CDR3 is TGTGCCAGCACCCACTGGCTTCGGGGTCAACCGGGGGGTCAGCCCCAGCATTTT.

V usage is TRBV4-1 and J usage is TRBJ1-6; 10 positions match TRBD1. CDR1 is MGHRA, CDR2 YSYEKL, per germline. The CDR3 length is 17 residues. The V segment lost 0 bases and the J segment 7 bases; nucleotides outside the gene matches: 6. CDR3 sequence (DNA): TGCGCCAGCAGCCAAGAGGGGACAGGGGCCCTAAATTCACCCCTCCACTTT. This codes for CASSQEGTGALNSPLHF.

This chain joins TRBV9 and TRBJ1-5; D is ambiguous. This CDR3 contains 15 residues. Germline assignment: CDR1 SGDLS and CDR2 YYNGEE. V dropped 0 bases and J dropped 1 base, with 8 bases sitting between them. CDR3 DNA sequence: TGTGCCAGCAGCGTAGACTCCTCGAGCAATCAGCCCCAGCATTTT. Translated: CASSVDSSSNQPQHF. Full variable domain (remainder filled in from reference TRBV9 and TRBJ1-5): DSGVTQTPKHLITATGQRVTLRCSPRSGDLSVYWYQQSLDQGLQFLIQYYNGEERAKGNILERFSAQQFPDLHSELNLSSLELGDSALYFCASSVDSSSNQPQHFGDGTRLSIL.

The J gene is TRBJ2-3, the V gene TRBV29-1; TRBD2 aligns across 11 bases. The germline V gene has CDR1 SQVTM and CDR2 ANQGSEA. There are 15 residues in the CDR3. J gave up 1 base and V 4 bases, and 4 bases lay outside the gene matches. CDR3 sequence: CSVAPLAGGTDTQYF. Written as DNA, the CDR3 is TGCAGCGTTGCTCCACTAGCGGGGGGCACAGATACGCAGTATTTT.

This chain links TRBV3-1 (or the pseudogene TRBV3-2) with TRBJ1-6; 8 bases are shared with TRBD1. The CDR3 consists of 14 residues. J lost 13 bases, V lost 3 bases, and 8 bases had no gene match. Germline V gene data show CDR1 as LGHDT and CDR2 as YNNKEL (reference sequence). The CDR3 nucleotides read TGTGCCAGCAGCCAGGGACAGGAGGGGGCCCCCCTCCACTTT. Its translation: CASSQGQEGAPLHF.

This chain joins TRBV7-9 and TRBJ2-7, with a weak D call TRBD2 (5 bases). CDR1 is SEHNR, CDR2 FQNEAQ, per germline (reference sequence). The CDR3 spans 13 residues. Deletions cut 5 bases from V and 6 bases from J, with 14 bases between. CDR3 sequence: CASSPGVQFEQYF. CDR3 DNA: TGTGCCAGCAGCCCCGGGGTACAGTTCGAGCAGTACTTC.

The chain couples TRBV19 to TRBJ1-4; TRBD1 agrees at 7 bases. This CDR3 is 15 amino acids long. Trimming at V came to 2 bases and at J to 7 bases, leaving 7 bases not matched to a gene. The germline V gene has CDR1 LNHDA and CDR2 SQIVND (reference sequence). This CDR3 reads CASSIKGAAGEKLFF. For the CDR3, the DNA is TGTGCCAGTAGTATAAAGGGGGCGGCGGGTGAAAAACTGTTTTTT.

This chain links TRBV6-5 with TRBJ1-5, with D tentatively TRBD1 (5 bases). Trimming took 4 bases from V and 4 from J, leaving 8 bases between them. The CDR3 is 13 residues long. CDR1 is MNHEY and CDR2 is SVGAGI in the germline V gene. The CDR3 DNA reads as TGTGCCAGCAGTTCGACAGTAAATCAGCCCCAGCATTTT. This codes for CASSSTVNQPQHF.

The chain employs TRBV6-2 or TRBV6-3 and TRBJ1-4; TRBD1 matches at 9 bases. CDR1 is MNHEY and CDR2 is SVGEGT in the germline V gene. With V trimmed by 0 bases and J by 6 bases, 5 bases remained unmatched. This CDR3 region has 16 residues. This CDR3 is CASSYSGTGNDEKLFF. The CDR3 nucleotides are TGTGCCAGCAGTTACTCAGGGACAGGGAACGATGAAAAACTGTTTTTT.

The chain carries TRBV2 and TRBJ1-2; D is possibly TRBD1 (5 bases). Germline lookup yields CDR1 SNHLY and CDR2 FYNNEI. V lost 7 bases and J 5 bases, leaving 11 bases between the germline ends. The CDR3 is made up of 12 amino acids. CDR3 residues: CASKDGGYGYTF. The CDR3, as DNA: TGTGCCAGCAAGGACGGGGGTTATGGCTACACCTTC.

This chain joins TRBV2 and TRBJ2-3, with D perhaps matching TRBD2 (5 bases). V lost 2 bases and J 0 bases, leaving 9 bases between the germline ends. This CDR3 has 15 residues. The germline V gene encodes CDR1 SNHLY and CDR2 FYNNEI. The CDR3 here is CASSEWRTSTDTQYF. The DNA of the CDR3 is TGTGCCAGCAGTGAATGGCGGACTAGCACAGATACGCAGTATTTT. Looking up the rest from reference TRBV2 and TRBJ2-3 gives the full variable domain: EPEVTQTPSHQVTQMGQEVILRCVPISNHLYFYWYRQILGQKVEFLVSFYNNEISEKSEIFDDQFSVERPDGSNFTLKIRSTKLEDSAMYFCASSEWRTSTDTQYFGPGTRLTVL.

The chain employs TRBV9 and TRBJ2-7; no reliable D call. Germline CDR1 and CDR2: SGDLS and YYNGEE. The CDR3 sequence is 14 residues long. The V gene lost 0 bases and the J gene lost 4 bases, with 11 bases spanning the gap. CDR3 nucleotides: TGTGCCAGCAGCGTAGACTCCACTCCATACGAGCAGTACTTC. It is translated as CASSVDSTPYEQYF. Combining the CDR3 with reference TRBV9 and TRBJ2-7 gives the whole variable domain DSGVTQTPKHLITATGQRVTLRCSPRSGDLSVYWYQQSLDQGLQFLIQYYNGEERAKGNILERFSAQQFPDLHSELNLSSLELGDSALYFCASSVDSTPYEQYFGPGTRLTVT.

The CDR3 region is CASSQGTPPTEAFF. In DNA, the CDR3 is TGTGCCAGCAGCCAAGGGACACCTCCCACTGAAGCTTTCTTT. The V gene is TRBV3-1 (or the pseudogene TRBV3-2), the J gene TRBJ1-1; a possible D gene is TRBD1 (5 bases). CDR1 and CDR2 (germline): LGHDT, YNNKEL (reference sequence). This CDR3 comprises 14 residues. V shed 1 base and J shed 4 bases, with 10 bases lying between them.

CDR3 in amino acids: CATSDFPFDGYTF. The CDR3, as DNA: TGTGCCACCAGTGATTTTCCCTTCGATGGCTACACCTTC. This sequence joins TRBV24-1 and TRBJ1-2, with unresolved D. V was cut by 1 base and J by 6 bases, with 8 bases left in between. The CDR3 covers 13 residues. Germline CDR1 reads KGHDR; CDR2 reads SFDVKD.

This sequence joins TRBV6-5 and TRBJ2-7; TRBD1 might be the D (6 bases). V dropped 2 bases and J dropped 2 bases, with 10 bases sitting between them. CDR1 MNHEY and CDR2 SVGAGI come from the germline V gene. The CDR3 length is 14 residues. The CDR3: CASSYQTGPYEQYF. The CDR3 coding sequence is TGTGCCAGCAGTTACCAGACAGGTCCCTACGAGCAGTACTTC.

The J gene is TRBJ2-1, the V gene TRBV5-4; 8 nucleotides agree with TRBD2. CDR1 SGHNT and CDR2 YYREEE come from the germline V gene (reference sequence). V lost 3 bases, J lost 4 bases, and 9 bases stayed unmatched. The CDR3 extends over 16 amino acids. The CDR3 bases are TGTGCCAGCAGCTCGGACCCCGGGACTAGTTACAATGAGCAGTTCTTC. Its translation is CASSSDPGTSYNEQFF.

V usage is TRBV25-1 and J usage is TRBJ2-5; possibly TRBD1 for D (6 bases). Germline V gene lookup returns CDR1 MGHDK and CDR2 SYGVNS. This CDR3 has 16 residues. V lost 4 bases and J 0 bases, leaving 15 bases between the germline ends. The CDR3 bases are TGTGCCAGCAGTGTACAGGGCACCCAGTACCAAGAGACCCAGTACTTC. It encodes CASSVQGTQYQETQYF.

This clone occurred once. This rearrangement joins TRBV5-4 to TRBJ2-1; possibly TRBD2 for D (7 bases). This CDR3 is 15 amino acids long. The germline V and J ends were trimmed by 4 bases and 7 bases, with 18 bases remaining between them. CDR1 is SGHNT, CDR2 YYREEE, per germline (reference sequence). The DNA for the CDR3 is TGTGCCAGCAGCCCCCGTTGGGGGGGCAATAATGAGCAGTTCTTC. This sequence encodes CASSPRWGGNNEQFF.

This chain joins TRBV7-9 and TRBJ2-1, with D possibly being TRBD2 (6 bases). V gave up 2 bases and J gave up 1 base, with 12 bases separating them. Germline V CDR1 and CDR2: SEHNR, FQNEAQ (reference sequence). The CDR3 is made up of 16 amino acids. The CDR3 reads CASSLQAGLSYNEQFF. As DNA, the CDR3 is TGTGCCAGCAGCTTACAAGCGGGCCTTTCCTACAATGAGCAGTTCTTC.